The clone carrying this TCR beta chain came up a few times. The template used for profiling TCR beta VDJ and CDR3 was genomic DNA. From the reads, TCRdb called clonotypes with MiXCR, one entry per CDR3 protein. The sample includes around 290,000 distinct CDR3 sequences, about three fifths of them seen just once. CD8+CD57+ cell expansion had been shown by flow cytometry in patients chosen for sequencing. These data belong to a study of CD8+CD57+ T cells in acquired aplastic anemia. This CDR3 spans 16 amino acids. The germline V gene encodes CDR1 LGHDT and CDR2 YNNKEL (reference sequence). V was cut by 3 bases and J by 4 bases, with 15 bases left in between.

The V and J genes are TRBV3-1 and TRBJ2-2, with D possibly TRBD1 on 5 matching bases. This TCR derives from a human donor with aplastic anemia. The sample taken for sequencing was sorted CD4+, CD8+, or CD8+CD57+ T cells (not recorded which) from PBMCs. The CDR3 nucleotides are TGTGCCAGCAGCCACCCAACAGGTGTGGGCACCGGGGAGCTGTTTTTT. Encoded protein: CASSHPTGVGTGELFF.